Presented here are 27 T cell receptor beta chains from one specimen sequenced in a study of shared clonotypes between healthy human individuals. Clones were read by immunoSEQ multiplex PCR, and TCRdb kept only the in-frame ones, dropping some. The table lists approximately 2.5 million clones, approximately 92% of them singletons. The sample was naive CD4+ T cells sorted from blood. Subset denoted: CD45RA+ positively selected. Receptors originate from a man younger than 35 in good health.

The chain joins TRBV5-4 to TRBJ2-5; 7 positions match TRBD2. There are 14 residues in the CDR3. Germline-derived CDR1 and CDR2 are SGHNT and YYREEE (reference sequence). The ends lost 1 base at V and 5 bases at J; junction bases unmatched: 5. CDR3 DNA: TGTGCCAGCAGCTTGATCGGGGGGAGCGAGACCCAGTACTTC. This sequence encodes CASSLIGGSETQYF.

The chain carries TRBV10-3 and TRBJ2-5; D unresolved. The J call could be wrong; TRBJ2-7 is a better fit for the DNA end. CDR3 length equals 12 residues. Looked up from germline, CDR1 is ENHRY and CDR2 is SYGVKD. The DNA for the CDR3 is TGTGCCATCAGTGACATAGCCTACGAGCAGTACTTC. It translates to CAISDIAYEQYF.

In DNA form, the CDR3 reads TGTGCCAGTAGTCGGGACAGGGGGCCAAGCTCTGGAAACACCATATATTTT. This codes for CASSRDRGPSSGNTIYF. The rearrangement joins TRBV19 to TRBJ1-3; 12 bases match TRBD1. The length of the CDR3 is 17 residues. V was pared by 5 bases and J by 0 bases, with 5 bases of the junction left unmatched. CDR1 and CDR2 (germline): LNHDA, SQIVND (reference sequence).

The chain carries TRBV5-1 and TRBJ2-3; either TRBD1 or TRBD2 may fit D (6 bases each). V lost 3 bases to trimming and J lost 5 bases, with 13 bases between them. Germline V gives CDR1 SGHRS, CDR2 YFSETQ. The CDR3 sequence is 14 residues long. The CDR3 here is CASSWGRGQDTQYF. The CDR3, as DNA: TGCGCCAGCAGCTGGGGTCGGGGGCAAGATACGCAGTATTTT.

The gene calls are TRBV18 and TRBJ2-7; 10 bases are shared with TRBD2. CDR3 length: 15 amino acids. V lost 3 bases and J lost 6; bases outside the gene matches: 8. The germline V gene has CDR1 KGHSH and CDR2 LQKENI. CDR3 sequence (DNA): TGTGCCAGCTCACCCCTCGCGGGGACTAGCGTCGAGCAGTACTTC. This gives the protein CASSPLAGTSVEQYF.

The V and J genes are TRBV9 and TRBJ1-6, with D uncertain. The germline V and J ends were trimmed by 4 bases and 6 bases, with 17 bases remaining between them. Germline-derived CDR1 and CDR2 are SGDLS and YYNGEE. CDR3 length equals 16 residues. The CDR3 region is CASSQTADSRNSPLHF. The CDR3 DNA reads TGTGCCAGCAGCCAAACCGCCGACTCCCGTAATTCACCCCTCCACTTT.

This chain uses TRBV27 with TRBJ1-4; D remains ambiguous. This CDR3 comprises 9 residues. Trimming removed 6 bases from V and 17 bases from J, with 10 bases in between. Germline V gives CDR1 MNHEY, CDR2 SMNVEV (reference sequence). CDR3 protein: CASSGRAFF. The CDR3 DNA is TGTGCCAGCAGCGGAAGGGCCTTTTTT.

Of note for this clone: Other DNA sequences within the sample encode an identical CDR3. The CDR3 DNA reads TGTGCCAGCTCACCGGGGACTAGCGGCTACGAGCAGTACTTC. Its translation: CASSPGTSGYEQYF. This chain joins TRBV18 and TRBJ2-7; TRBD2 agrees at 11 bases. V shed 3 bases and J 3 bases; nucleotides not matched to a gene: 1. Germline assignment: CDR1 KGHSH and CDR2 LQKENI. This CDR3 comprises 14 residues.

This clone has only a few counts. The V and J genes are TRBV2 and TRBJ2-4; TRBD1 matches 7 bases. V trimming: 5 bases; J trimming: 10 bases; junction bases outside the gene matches: 8. This CDR3 region has 13 residues. Germline values: CDR1 SNHLY, CDR2 FYNNEI. The CDR3 here is CASSPLDRDIQYF. For the CDR3, the DNA is TGTGCCAGCAGTCCCTTAGACAGGGATATTCAGTACTTC.

The J gene is TRBJ1-4, the V gene TRBV7-9, with 8 bases aligning to TRBD1. CDR1 SEHNR and CDR2 FQNEAQ come from the germline V gene (reference sequence). V shed 1 base, J shed 7 bases, and the junction held 11 bases outside the gene matches. There are 17 residues in the CDR3. This CDR3 reads CASSLGGGQGHSEKLFF. The CDR3 DNA follows: TGTGCCAGCAGCTTAGGAGGCGGACAGGGACATTCTGAAAAACTGTTTTTT.

The chain joins TRBV2 to TRBJ2-3; TRBD2 matches at 7 bases. J was trimmed by 5 bases and V by 9 bases; bases with no gene match: 11. The CDR3 is 14 residues long. Germline assignment: CDR1 SNHLY and CDR2 FYNNEI. The DNA for the CDR3 is TGTGCCAGTCGAGGACGGGGGGTAGGAGATACGCAGTATTTT. Its protein product is CASRGRGVGDTQYF.

The rearrangement joins TRBV5-1 to TRBJ1-4, with D maybe TRBD1 (6 bases). This CDR3 has 14 amino acids. The V and J ends lost 7 bases and 1 base respectively, with 11 bases between them. CDR1 is SGHRS and CDR2 is YFSETQ in the germline V gene. In nucleotides, the CDR3 is TGCGCCAGCTCCAAAGGGGGAACTAATGAAAAACTGTTTTTT. It translates to CASSKGGTNEKLFF.

In its sample, this clone was seen once. Distinct nucleotide sequences in the sample also encode this CDR3. This chain links TRBV5-1 with TRBJ1-1, with D tentatively TRBD1 (5 bases). Trimming took 1 base from V and 3 from J, leaving 7 bases between them. Germline CDR1 is SGHRS and CDR2 is YFSETQ. The CDR3 totals 13 residues. Here the CDR3 DNA reads TGCGCCAGCAGCTTGAGAGGGGACACTGAAGCTTTCTTT. Translation: CASSLRGDTEAFF.

This sequence joins TRBV5-5 and TRBJ2-7, with TRBD2 matching over 9 bases. From germline, CDR1 is SGHKS and CDR2 YYEKEE (reference sequence). The CDR3 has 15 residues. V lost 4 bases, J lost 6 bases, and 11 bases stayed unmatched. This chain's CDR3 is CASSPGLARQGEQYF. In DNA form, the CDR3 reads TGTGCCAGCAGCCCCGGACTAGCGAGGCAAGGCGAGCAGTACTTC.

The rearrangement uses TRBV28 and TRBJ1-3; TRBD1 is a possible D gene (5 bases). The germline CDR1 and CDR2 sequences are MDHEN and SYDVKM. Between the trimmed V and J ends, which lost 4 bases and 4 bases, there was a span of 11 bases. This CDR3 has 14 residues. The CDR3, as DNA: TGTGCCAGCAGTTCGCGGACAACGGGAAACACCATATATTTT. This codes for CASSSRTTGNTIYF.

The CDR3, as DNA: TGTGCCAGCCGGGAGCGGGGGGGCACAGATACGCAGTATTTT. Amino acid sequence: CASRERGGTDTQYF. V gene TRBV2 combines with J gene TRBJ2-3; 9 bases are shared with TRBD2. The CDR3 contains 14 residues. Germline CDR1 is SNHLY and CDR2 is FYNNEI. Trimming at V came to 8 bases and at J to 1 base, leaving 4 bases not matched to a gene.

The genes are TRBV27 and TRBJ2-7, with D perhaps matching TRBD2 (7 bases). Germline V gene lookup returns CDR1 MNHEY and CDR2 SMNVEV (reference sequence). The CDR3 runs 15 residues. The V and J ends lost 2 bases and 3 bases respectively, with 14 bases between them. The CDR3 coding sequence is TGTGCCAGCAGTTTAAAACGGGGGGCGAACTACGAGCAGTACTTC. Amino acid sequence: CASSLKRGANYEQYF.

The rearrangement uses TRBV5-5 and TRBJ2-2; 8 bases align to TRBD2. CDR3 size: 16 residues. Trimming took 0 bases from V and 2 from J; bases not matched to a gene: 3. Germline-derived CDR1 and CDR2 are SGHKS and YYEKEE (reference sequence). This CDR3 is CASSLESGRNTGELFF. Written as DNA, the CDR3 is TGTGCCAGCAGCTTGGAGAGCGGGAGAAACACCGGGGAGCTGTTTTTT. Filled out from reference TRBV5-5 and TRBJ2-2, the complete variable domain reads DAGVTQSPTHLIKTRGQQVTLRCSPISGHKSVSWYQQVLGQGPQFIFQYYEKEERGRGNFPDRFSARQFPNYSSELNVNALLLGDSALYLCASSLESGRNTGELFFGEGSRLTVL.

This clone is a singleton in its sample. The rearrangement joins TRBV18 to TRBJ2-7, with TRBD1 as a possible D gene (7 bases). The CDR3 is made up of 14 amino acids. Germline V gives CDR1 KGHSH, CDR2 LQKENI. The ends were cut back, 6 bases at V and 3 bases at J, with 15 bases in the middle. The CDR3 spells CASSPRGVGYEQYF. The CDR3 coding sequence is TGTGCCAGCTCCCCCAGGGGGGTCGGCTACGAGCAGTACTTC.

The chain uses TRBV2 and TRBJ2-2, with D perhaps given as TRBD1 or TRBD2 (5 bases each). The CDR3 spans 14 residues. With 5 bases removed from V and 7 bases from J, the gap between germline ends came to 14 bases. Germline V gene sequence: CDR1 SNHLY, CDR2 FYNNEI. The CDR3 region is CASSRDRSDGELFF. The CDR3 DNA is TGTGCCAGCAGTAGGGACCGATCCGACGGGGAGCTGTTTTTT.

The chain combines TRBV6-4 with TRBJ1-3, with 9 bases aligning to TRBD1. Per germline, CDR1 MRHNA and CDR2 SNTAGT. The CDR3 is 15 amino acids. V was clipped by 6 bases and J by 4 bases; unmatched bases: 7. CDR3 loop: CASSQLDRGGNTIYF. The CDR3 DNA is TGTGCCAGCAGCCAACTGGACAGGGGCGGAAACACCATATATTTT.

The V call is TRBV19, the J call TRBJ2-1, with D unclear. The germline gives CDR1 LNHDA, CDR2 SQIVND (reference sequence). V shed 3 bases and J shed 8 bases, with 11 bases lying between them. The CDR3 extends over 13 amino acids. CDR3 protein: CASSIPNPDEQFF. CDR3 sequence (DNA): TGTGCCAGTAGTATCCCAAATCCAGATGAGCAGTTCTTC.

The chain combines TRBV5-1 with TRBJ2-3; 14 bases map to TRBD2. The CDR3 length is 17 residues. Per the germline V gene, CDR1 is SGHRS and CDR2 is YFSETQ. Trimming removed 4 bases from V and 3 bases from J; junction bases left unmatched: 7. CDR3 bases: TGCGCCAGCAGCATTGGGACTAGCGGGAGATCGACAGATACGCAGTATTTT. It encodes CASSIGTSGRSTDTQYF.

As to this clone: The sample contains more than one DNA sequence encoding this CDR3. This sequence joins TRBV18 and TRBJ2-1, with D unclear. CDR1 and CDR2 (germline): KGHSH, LQKENI. V was shortened by 2 bases and J by 3 bases, with 5 bases between the two germline ends. The CDR3 sequence is 13 residues long. CDR3 nucleotides: TGTGCCAGCTCACCAGGGGTCTACAATGAGCAGTTCTTC. This codes for CASSPGVYNEQFF.

The rearrangement joins TRBV6-5 to TRBJ1-1; D uncertain. The CDR3 has 14 amino acids. Looked up from germline, CDR1 is MNHEY and CDR2 is SVGAGI. The germline V and J ends were trimmed by 6 bases and 5 bases, with 16 bases remaining between them. CDR3 DNA sequence: TGTGCCAGCAGAAACCTGGGGTCGTCGACTGAAGCTTTCTTT. Protein sequence: CASRNLGSSTEAFF.

The chain links TRBV10-3 to TRBJ1-2; a weak D match, TRBD1 (6 bases). The CDR3 spans 14 residues. V lost 5 bases and J 5 bases, leaving 15 bases between the germline ends. Germline assignment: CDR1 ENHRY and CDR2 SYGVKD. CDR3 nucleotides: TGTGCCATCAGTCTACAGGGAAGGACTTATGGCTACACCTTC. Translating it yields CAISLQGRTYGYTF.

The chain carries TRBV6-5 and TRBJ2-3; a weak D match, TRBD1 (5 bases). Trimming removed 2 bases at V and 0 bases at J, with 9 bases between. The CDR3 length is 15 residues. CDR1 is MNHEY and CDR2 is SVGAGI in the germline V gene. The CDR3 spells CASSYTTDSTDTQYF. The CDR3 nucleotides read TGTGCCAGCAGTTACACGACAGACAGCACAGATACGCAGTATTTT.